The clone carrying this TCR beta chain has a handful of counts. Repertoires were generated with immunoSEQ multiplex PCR, while TCRdb's copy carries only in-frame clones and drops some. Of about 18,000 clones in the sample, 26% are singletons; the top ten hold around 6.7%. The data belong to a study of sequential checkpoint blockade in melanoma. This sample's treatment: randomized to nivolumab then ipilimumab (arm A) or the reverse (arm B). None of the patients previously received DNA-damaging chemotherapy. This clonotype was obtained from a human donor with melanoma. The input for sequencing was tumor tissue (inferred from file names), taken from a patient given nivolumab and ipilimumab in sequence.

The CDR3 spells CASSGGQNTGELFF. CDR3 DNA sequence: TGTGCCAGTAGCGGGGGTCAGAACACCGGGGAGCTGTTTTTT. V usage is TRBV19 and J usage is TRBJ2-2; tentatively, D is TRBD2 (6 bases). The germline V gene encodes CDR1 LNHDA and CDR2 SQIVND (reference sequence). The CDR3 spans 14 residues. Trimming took 6 bases from V and 1 from J, leaving 9 bases between them. The full variable domain, rest sourced from reference TRBV19 and TRBJ2-2, is DGGITQSPKYLFRKEGQNVTLSCEQNLNHDAMYWYRQDPGQGLRLIYYSQIVNDFQKGDIAEGYSVSREKKESFPLTVTSAQKNPTAFYLCASSGGQNTGELFFGEGSRLTVL.